The table lists the clone carrying this T cell receptor (beta chain) with a few counts. Its specificity is not known. The entry originates in a study of CD8+ T cells in alopecia areata. Study information: Treatment comprised oral tofacitinib, 5 to 10 mg twice daily, in treated patients.

With 3 bases removed from V and 7 bases from J, the gap between germline ends came to 15 bases. The V gene's germline CDR1 is PRHDT and CDR2 FYEKMQ (reference sequence). This CDR3 is built from 14 residues. Treatment defined: oral pan-JAK inhibitor, 5-10 mg twice daily. As part of sample collection, lesional scalp punch biopsies and peripheral blood were taken from alopecia areata patients. cDNA reverse transcribed from extracted RNA served as the sequencing template. The protocol was immunoSEQ multiplex PCR, while the TCRdb copy is restricted to in-frame clones and leaves out a portion. The profile covers 200,000 or so clones, with about two fifths appearing a single time and almost 0.5% taken by the ten largest. Study findings and constraints: Scalp lesions, especially in alopecia totalis/universalis, had higher clonality than normal scalp. There were many expanded lesional clones persisting in scalp and blood during tofacitinib.

Specimen: CD4+ T cells sorted from blood, collected between weeks 30 and 35, from a patient treated with tofacitinib. The receptor comes from a human donor with alopecia areata. The rearrangement uses TRBV13 and TRBJ1-1; D is possibly TRBD1 (5 bases). The CDR3 reads CASSLYPGHGEAFF. The CDR3 DNA is TGTGCCAGCAGCTTGTATCCAGGACATGGTGAAGCTTTCTTT. The full variable domain, its missing parts supplied by reference TRBV13 and TRBJ1-1, is AAGVIQSPRHLIKEKRETATLKCYPIPRHDTVYWYQQGPGQDPQFLISFYEKMQSDKGSIPDRFSAQQFSDYHSELNMSSLELGDSALYFCASSLYPGHGEAFFGQGTRLTVV.